Below, 21 T cell receptor beta chains from the same sample are listed, as sequenced in a study of T cell responses to AZD1222 COVID-19 vaccine. Using immunoSEQ multiplex PCR, the repertoire was profiled, and TCRdb retains in-frame clones only, with some absent. Among about 150,000 clones, roughly nine tenths were seen once, and the ten largest hold 4.5% to 6.5%. This sample comprised peripheral blood, obtained on day 0 of AZD1222 vaccination. Every receptor here comes from an adult in good health.

In this sample, this clone turned up a few times. This chain joins TRBV5-8 and TRBJ1-5; no clear D gene. The CDR3 has 11 residues. V dropped 4 bases and J dropped 10 bases, with 9 bases sitting between them. The germline V gene encodes CDR1 SGHTS and CDR2 YDEGEE. The chain's CDR3 is CASSRIGPQHF. The CDR3 DNA sequence: TGTGCCAGCAGCCGAATCGGTCCCCAGCATTTT.

V usage is TRBV5-6 and J usage is TRBJ1-5, with D unclear. The CDR3 has 18 residues. V was trimmed by 4 bases and J by 0 bases, leaving 20 bases between them. CDR1 and CDR2 from the germline V gene are SGHDT and YYEEEE. The CDR3 protein is CASSRKKGRPYSNQPQHF. CDR3 DNA sequence: TGTGCCAGCAGCCGGAAGAAAGGCAGACCTTATAGCAATCAGCCCCAGCATTTT.

The rearrangement joins TRBV29-1 to TRBJ2-1; TRBD2 aligns across 9 bases. With 0 bases clipped from V and 9 bases from J, the junction kept 3 bases outside the gene matches. This CDR3 region has 13 residues. The germline CDR1 and CDR2 sequences are SQVTM and ANQGSEA. The CDR3 loop is CSVEESGRTEQFF. The CDR3 nucleotides are TGCAGCGTTGAAGAGAGCGGGAGGACTGAGCAGTTCTTC.

The V gene is TRBV12-3 or TRBV12-4, the J gene TRBJ1-2; tentatively, D is TRBD1 (5 bases). The CDR3 length is 12 residues. The V gene lost 3 bases and the J gene lost 8 bases, with 10 bases spanning the gap. This CDR3 is CASSFSGQGYTF. CDR3 nucleotide sequence: TGTGCCAGCAGTTTTTCAGGACAAGGCTACACCTTC.

The chain has TRBV10-2 and TRBJ2-1; 11 bases line up with TRBD2. The ends lost 7 bases at V and 8 bases at J; junction bases unmatched: 10. The germline V gene has CDR1 WSHSY and CDR2 SAAADI. The CDR3 totals 15 residues. This CDR3 is CASTKPTSGIYEQFF. The CDR3 DNA reads TGCGCCAGCACCAAGCCGACTAGCGGGATCTATGAGCAGTTCTTC.

In its sample, this clone was seen a few times. The CDR3 region has the DNA TGTGCCAGCAGCCAGGGACCGTTTCAGTACTTC. It translates to CASSQGPFQYF. The V gene is TRBV14, the J gene TRBJ2-4; D assignment may be TRBD1 or TRBD2 (5 bases each). V was trimmed by 3 bases and J by 11 bases, leaving 8 bases between them. Germline lookup yields CDR1 SGHDN and CDR2 FVKESK. The CDR3 contains 11 residues. Together with reference TRBV14 and TRBJ2-4, the CDR3 gives the full variable domain: EAGVTQFPSHSVIEKGQTVTLRCDPISGHDNLYWYRRVMGKEIKFLLHFVKESKQDESGMPNNRFLAERTGGTYSTLKVQPAELEDSGVYFCASSQGPFQYFGAGTRLSVL.

The chain employs TRBV30 and TRBJ2-1, with D perhaps TRBD2 (7 bases). V shed 1 base and J shed 4 bases, with 14 bases lying between them. The germline V gene has CDR1 GTSNPN and CDR2 SVGIG (reference sequence). The CDR3 has 15 amino acids. CDR3 nucleotides: TGTGCCTGGAGTGCCTTTGCGGGGGCTTACAATGAGCAGTTCTTC. Its protein product is CAWSAFAGAYNEQFF. The full variable domain, rest sourced from reference TRBV30 and TRBJ2-1, is SQTIHQWPATLVQPVGSPLSLECTVEGTSNPNLYWYRQAAGRGLQLLFYSVGIGQISSEVPQNLSASRPQDRQFILSSKKLLLSDSGFYLCAWSAFAGAYNEQFFGPGTRLTVL.

V and J are TRBV7-2 and TRBJ2-1; 9 bases are a match to TRBD2. The germline gives CDR1 SGHTA, CDR2 FQGNSA. Trimming at V came to 5 bases and at J to 2 bases, leaving 4 bases not matched to a gene. This CDR3 region has 15 residues. The CDR3 nucleotides read TGTGCCAGCAGCCGTAGCGGGAGTCCCTACAATGAGCAGTTCTTC. This sequence encodes CASSRSGSPYNEQFF.

The CDR3 coding sequence is TGCGCCAGCAGTTTGACCGGGACAGGGAGTTACGAGCAGTACTTC. It codes for CASSLTGTGSYEQYF. The chain links TRBV5-1 to TRBJ2-7; 9 bases map to TRBD1. Trimming at V came to 5 bases and at J to 4 bases, leaving 10 bases not matched to a gene. Per germline, CDR1 SGHRS and CDR2 YFSETQ. This CDR3 is 15 amino acids long.

With respect to this clone: The same CDR3 also results from other DNA sequences found in this sample. The rearrangement uses TRBV6-1 and TRBJ1-4; the D gene is possibly TRBD1 (5 bases). Germline lookup yields CDR1 MNHNS and CDR2 SASEGT. The CDR3 is 14 amino acids. V lost 1 base and J 4 bases, leaving 7 bases between the germline ends. The CDR3 DNA reads TGTGCCAGCAGTGAAGGCCAGGGTAATGAAAAACTGTTTTTT. It yields the protein CASSEGQGNEKLFF.

For this clone: The sample carries other DNA sequences with the same CDR3. The chain joins TRBV27 to TRBJ2-3, with 9 bases fitting TRBD1. Germline V gene lookup returns CDR1 MNHEY and CDR2 SMNVEV (reference sequence). This CDR3 region has 14 residues. J lost 3 bases, V lost 6 bases, and 4 bases had no gene match. The CDR3 DNA sequence: TGTGCCAGCAGACGGGACAGGGTAACAGATACGCAGTATTTT. Translation gives CASRRDRVTDTQYF.

The chain is built from TRBV6-2 or TRBV6-3 and TRBJ2-1; 13 nucleotides align to TRBD2. V was clipped by 6 bases and J by 8 bases; unmatched bases: 13. Germline V lookup: CDR1 MNHEY, CDR2 SVGEGT. The CDR3 sequence is 17 residues long. CDR3 amino acids: CASSPLRTSGRKDEQFF. CDR3 coding DNA: TGTGCCAGCAGCCCTCTTCGGACTAGCGGGAGAAAGGATGAGCAGTTCTTC.

The chain uses TRBV10-1 and TRBJ2-1; the match to TRBD2 covers 16 bases. The CDR3 spans 16 residues. V trimming: 10 bases; J trimming: 7 bases; junction bases outside the gene matches: 10. From germline, CDR1 is WNHNN and CDR2 SYGVQD (reference sequence). The CDR3 protein is CATRGTSGRARNEQFF. The CDR3 region has the DNA TGCGCCACCAGGGGGACTAGCGGGAGGGCCCGGAATGAGCAGTTCTTC.

As for this clone: Other DNA sequences in this specimen translate into the identical CDR3. This chain links TRBV5-6 with TRBJ1-2; D is ambiguous. V was cut by 2 bases and J by 0 bases, with 5 bases left in between. This CDR3 has 13 residues. Germline CDR1 is SGHDT and CDR2 is YYEEEE. The CDR3 loop is CASSLTANYGYTF. CDR3 nucleotide sequence: TGTGCCAGCAGCTTAACGGCTAACTATGGCTACACCTTC. The whole variable domain, filled in from reference TRBV5-6 and TRBJ1-2, reads DAGVTQSPTHLIKTRGQQVTLRCSPKSGHDTVSWYQQALGQGPQFIFQYYEEEERQRGNFPDRFSGHQFPNYSSELNVNALLLGDSALYLCASSLTANYGYTFGSGTRLTVV.

The chain uses TRBV28 and TRBJ2-1; 12 nucleotides match TRBD2. The CDR3 runs to 16 residues. V lost 5 bases and J lost 1; bases outside the gene matches: 3. Germline loops: CDR1 MDHEN, CDR2 SYDVKM. CDR3 sequence reads: CASSQTSGSSYNEQFF. The CDR3 DNA is TGTGCCAGCAGTCAGACTAGCGGGAGTTCCTACAATGAGCAGTTCTTC.

The V call is TRBV21-1, the J call TRBJ2-2; the D segment call TRBD2 is taken from the table without a DNA check. TRBV21-1 is described as a pseudogene. The CDR3 consists of 24 residues. The CDR3 DNA reads as TGTGCCAGAATGAATAAAAGACCGAGCTACACCGGTGTAGGTCGGCGGAGGAACACCGGGGAGCTGTTTTTT. Its translation is CARMNKRPSYTGVGRRRNTGELFF.

The J gene is TRBJ2-1, the V gene TRBV10-3; TRBD2 matches at 14 bases. Germline V gives CDR1 ENHRY, CDR2 SYGVKD. CDR3 length: 18 amino acids. J was trimmed by 6 bases and V by 3 bases; bases with no gene match: 10. The CDR3 reads CAISELIGLAGGGNEQFF. In DNA, the CDR3 is TGTGCCATCAGTGAATTGATAGGACTAGCGGGAGGTGGCAATGAGCAGTTCTTC.

The rearrangement joins TRBV27 to TRBJ2-7; D remains unclear. Trimming took 2 bases from V and 0 from J, leaving 5 bases between them. The CDR3 has 13 residues. The germline V gene encodes CDR1 MNHEY and CDR2 SMNVEV (reference sequence). CDR3 nucleotides: TGTGCCAGCAGTTTAGCGGACTCCTACGAGCAGTACTTC. It codes for CASSLADSYEQYF.

V is TRBV15 and J is TRBJ1-5; 8 bases are a match to TRBD1. The CDR3 contains 15 residues. Looked up from germline, CDR1 is LNHNV and CDR2 is YYDKDF (reference sequence). V shed 1 base and J 5 bases; nucleotides not matched to a gene: 4. CDR3 protein: CATSRAQGAHQPQHF. CDR3 in DNA: TGTGCCACCAGCAGAGCCCAGGGGGCCCATCAGCCCCAGCATTTT.

The rearrangement joins TRBV7-7 to TRBJ2-3; 12 nucleotides agree with TRBD2. Germline CDR1 reads SSHAT; CDR2 reads FNYEAQ (reference sequence). This CDR3 comprises 18 residues. V lost 2 bases, J lost 3 bases, and 9 bases stayed unmatched. CDR3 loop: CASSLRPRTSGKTDTQYF. The DNA for the CDR3 is TGTGCCAGCAGCTTACGTCCCCGGACTAGCGGGAAGACAGATACGCAGTATTTT.

This chain joins TRBV11-3 and TRBJ2-1; 7 bases map to TRBD1. This CDR3 has 15 amino acids. V was pared by 4 bases and J by 3 bases, with 6 bases of the junction left unmatched. Germline assignment: CDR1 SGHNT and CDR2 YENEEA. For the CDR3, the DNA is TGTGCCAGCAGCTCTCGGACAGGTTTCTACAATGAGCAGTTCTTC. This translates into CASSSRTGFYNEQFF.